This T cell receptor beta chain was observed in a study of siplizumab effects on memory and regulatory T cells. Regarding the study as a whole: Sequences below about 10^-5 frequency were poorly captured, and few alloreactive clones mapped to unstimulated subsets. Proliferating siplizumab-cultured Tregs lacked confirmed suppressive function. Siplizumab significantly decreased alloreactive sequences from unstimulated CD4+ memory cells.

Per individual sample, about 10^5 TCR templates were assayed. Assay used: immunoSEQ multiplex PCR; TCRdb lists only in-frame clones, some missing. Here the sample spans tens of thousands of clones, approximately 93% being singletons. This CDR3 spans 13 amino acids. A remark on this clone: The antigen is unknown. A read error may account for a junction end that differs from germline.

The genes are TRBV5-3 and TRBJ1-2, with D tentatively TRBD1 (5 bases). TRBV5-3 carries the ORF label, with uncertain function. The receptor was isolated from a human donor in good health. Material for sequencing was CD8+ T cells sorted from blood. In nucleotides, the CDR3 is TGTGCCAGCAGCTTGAATCAGGGCCATGGCTACACCTTC. Amino acids: CASSLNQGHGYTF.